Listed below are T cell receptor beta chains from one sample, sequenced in a study of control samples from healthy donors and cancer patients. Sequencing was performed with immunoSEQ multiplex PCR; in TCRdb, only in-frame clones are kept and a portion is missing. The sample comprises about 220,000 clones, around 94% of which are singletons, and 1.5% rests with the top ten. The sample taken for sequencing was blood. The origin of the receptors is a man aged 45 to 65 in good health. Both conserved end residues are trimmed from each CDR3. Each record gives: V gene, J gene, CDR3 protein.

v_call: TRBV13; j_call: TRBJ1-5; cdr3_aa: ASSSGRYSNQPQH
v_call: TRBV6-1; j_call: TRBJ2-6; cdr3_aa: ASSEEVAANVLT
v_call: TRBV15; j_call: TRBJ1-3; cdr3_aa: ATRSSGNTIY
v_call: TRBV18; j_call: TRBJ2-2; cdr3_aa: ASSPRQGNTGELF
v_call: TRBV6-2/TRBV6-3; j_call: TRBJ2-5; cdr3_aa: ASSLGGGLATQY
v_call: TRBV19; j_call: TRBJ2-1; cdr3_aa: ASSLSWRGAISSYNEQF
v_call: TRBV3-1/TRBV3-2; j_call: TRBJ2-2; cdr3_aa: ASSQDESGELF
v_call: TRBV28; j_call: TRBJ1-5; cdr3_aa: ASSFRGPPQPQH
v_call: TRBV6-8; j_call: TRBJ2-7; cdr3_aa: ASSYFLAGASLGTDEQY
v_call: TRBV9; j_call: TRBJ1-3; cdr3_aa: ASSADRDVGNTIY
v_call: TRBV4-2; j_call: TRBJ1-5; cdr3_aa: ASSQEGEGNQPQH
v_call: TRBV19; j_call: TRBJ2-6; cdr3_aa: ASTANIGANVLT
v_call: TRBV6-5; j_call: TRBJ2-5; cdr3_aa: ASRRVSRETQY
v_call: TRBV6-4; j_call: TRBJ1-5; cdr3_aa: ASSDQAGSQPQH
v_call: TRBV5-1; j_call: TRBJ2-5; cdr3_aa: ASSPGLAGFQETQY
v_call: TRBV19; j_call: TRBJ2-3; cdr3_aa: ASRRSGTDTQY
v_call: TRBV7-2; j_call: TRBJ2-5; cdr3_aa: ASSSRTGGETQY
v_call: TRBV19; j_call: TRBJ1-3; cdr3_aa: ASSISPPVGISGNTIY
v_call: TRBV5-1; j_call: TRBJ1-5; cdr3_aa: ASSPGTPNQPQH
v_call: TRBV9; j_call: TRBJ1-2; cdr3_aa: ASSPQGTDRYGYT
v_call: TRBV10-3; j_call: TRBJ1-2; cdr3_aa: AISELQGAGGYT
v_call: TRBV18; j_call: TRBJ2-3; cdr3_aa: ASFLIITEDTQY
v_call: TRBV27; j_call: TRBJ1-1; cdr3_aa: ASSKGQVDNTEAF
v_call: TRBV19; j_call: TRBJ1-2; cdr3_aa: ASTFSGTGSAYGYT
v_call: TRBV5-6; j_call: TRBJ1-4; cdr3_aa: ASSSEAWEEKLF
v_call: TRBV27; j_call: TRBJ1-6; cdr3_aa: ASSLGTGGAYPPLH
v_call: TRBV6-4; j_call: TRBJ2-3; cdr3_aa: ASSQKPRGNTDTQY
v_call: TRBV6-6; j_call: TRBJ2-3; cdr3_aa: ASSPRASGRSTDTQY
v_call: TRBV7-9; j_call: TRBJ2-2; cdr3_aa: ASSLTVNTGELF
v_call: TRBV4-1; j_call: TRBJ1-5; cdr3_aa: ASRGTDSNQPQH
v_call: TRBV7-2; j_call: TRBJ1-5; cdr3_aa: ASSSLGRVHQPQH
v_call: TRBV15; j_call: TRBJ1-6; cdr3_aa: ATSRDRVEPLH
v_call: TRBV5-4; j_call: TRBJ1-6; cdr3_aa: ASSLGSSYNSPLH
v_call: TRBV5-1; j_call: TRBJ2-5; cdr3_aa: ASSLDSVQETQY
v_call: TRBV11-2; j_call: TRBJ1-6; cdr3_aa: ASSYRGRGSPLH
v_call: TRBV28; j_call: TRBJ1-1; cdr3_aa: ASSWDLGTEAF
v_call: TRBV24-1; j_call: TRBJ2-3; cdr3_aa: ATSDLSGRKHFTQY
v_call: TRBV10-2; j_call: TRBJ2-3; cdr3_aa: ASNPTGGYSDTQY
v_call: TRBV5-6; j_call: TRBJ2-2; cdr3_aa: ASSLRTGTTNTGELF
v_call: TRBV29-1; j_call: TRBJ2-1; cdr3_aa: SAEGSVDEQF